The 17 T cell receptor beta chains given below trace back to one sample, sequenced in a study of CD4 T cells in relation to SARS-CoV-2 and coronaviruses. Clones were sequenced by immunoSEQ multiplex PCR, and TCRdb holds only the in-frame ones, with some missing. This repertoire shows 20,000 or so clones, 70% to 80% found once; its top ten account for about 15%. Their antigen targets remain unknown. Unexposed donor CD4+ T cells date from about 2011-2018, before the COVID-19 pandemic. After about 10 days of culture, CD4+ T cells were isolated. The specimen was CD4+ T cells from PBMCs, cultured in vitro. These receptor sequences come from a human donor in good health.

The rearrangement links TRBV28 to TRBJ2-3; no reliable D call. Trimming stripped 5 bases from V and 2 bases from J, with 17 bases between. The CDR3 is 16 residues long. Looked up from germline, CDR1 is MDHEN and CDR2 is SYDVKM. CDR3 DNA sequence: TGTGCCAGCAGTGGTGCTCTTAGGTCATTCACAGATACGCAGTATTTT. It codes for CASSGALRSFTDTQYF.

The J gene is TRBJ1-3, the V gene TRBV7-8, with D maybe TRBD1 (6 bases). This CDR3 has 17 amino acids. Germline lookup yields CDR1 SGHVS and CDR2 FQNEAQ. V lost 3 bases and J 0 bases, leaving 15 bases between the germline ends. CDR3 region: CASSLRSGTSSGNTIYF. The CDR3 DNA reads TGTGCCAGCAGCTTGCGATCCGGGACAAGCTCTGGAAACACCATATATTTT.

The J gene is TRBJ2-7, the V gene TRBV5-1; the match to TRBD2 covers 8 bases. Trimming cost V 2 bases and J 4 bases; bases outside gene matches: 8. Per germline, CDR1 SGHRS and CDR2 YFSETQ. The CDR3 contains 15 residues. CDR3 in amino acids: CASSFNSGAGYEQYF. Here the CDR3 DNA reads TGCGCCAGCAGCTTTAATAGCGGGGCCGGTTACGAGCAGTACTTC.

The rearrangement uses TRBV3-1 (or the pseudogene TRBV3-2) and TRBJ2-6; D gene unclear. CDR1 and CDR2 (germline): LGHDT, YNNKEL (reference sequence). Trimming left V 1 base short and J 1 base short, with 2 bases between. The CDR3 sequence is 14 residues long. The CDR3 reads CASSQGSGANVLTF. The CDR3 DNA reads as TGTGCCAGCAGCCAAGGGTCTGGGGCCAACGTCCTGACTTTC.

This clone appeared a few times. This sequence joins TRBV19 and TRBJ2-2; D not certain. Germline-derived CDR1 and CDR2 are LNHDA and SQIVND (reference sequence). V lost 6 bases, J lost 3 bases, and 17 bases lay in between. There are 16 residues in the CDR3. The CDR3 sequence is CASRLDLRSYTGELFF. The CDR3 DNA reads as TGTGCCAGTAGGTTAGACCTCCGCTCATACACCGGGGAGCTGTTTTTT.

The V gene is TRBV6-5, the J gene TRBJ1-2; TRBD1 agrees at 9 bases. The CDR3 contains 14 residues. Germline assignment: CDR1 MNHEY and CDR2 SVGAGI. V lost 6 bases, J lost 7 bases, and 9 bases stayed unmatched. For the CDR3, the DNA is TGTGCCAGCAGGGTGGACAGGGGAGGTCGTGGCTACACCTTC. This translates into CASRVDRGGRGYTF.

In its sample, this clone was seen a few times. The chain uses TRBV28 and TRBJ2-1; 8 bases fit TRBD2. Trimming removed 6 bases from V and 2 bases from J; junction bases left unmatched: 6. Germline CDR1 is MDHEN and CDR2 is SYDVKM. The CDR3 is 15 residues long. CDR3 coding DNA: TGTGCCAGCAGCCCGGCTAGCGGGCCCTACAATGAGCAGTTCTTC. Translation: CASSPASGPYNEQFF.

This chain joins TRBV29-1 and TRBJ1-1; 8 nucleotides line up with TRBD1. Germline CDR1 is SQVTM and CDR2 is ANQGSEA. V gave up 4 bases and J gave up 4 bases; unmatched junction bases: 5. The CDR3 loop spans 13 amino acids. The CDR3 nucleotides are TGCAGCGTTGGAGGACAGGGCGCCACTGAAGCTTTCTTT. It encodes CSVGGQGATEAFF.

CDR3 nucleotide sequence: TGTGCCAGCAGCGTGGAAGGGACAGTAGCCCGGGGGCAGTATTTT. Translating gives CASSVEGTVARGQYF. The chain recombines TRBV9 with TRBJ2-3; 7 bases fit TRBD1. With V trimmed by 2 bases and J by 11 bases, 14 bases remained unmatched. The length of the CDR3 is 15 residues. Germline CDR1 and CDR2: SGDLS and YYNGEE.

This clone was counted a few times. The chain uses TRBV27 and TRBJ2-2, with 8 bases matching TRBD1. V shed 6 bases and J 3 bases; nucleotides not matched to a gene: 6. Germline V lookup: CDR1 MNHEY, CDR2 SMNVEV (reference sequence). This CDR3 spans 15 amino acids. CDR3 DNA: TGTGCCAGCAGGAACTCAGGGGGCCACACCGGGGAGCTGTTTTTT. Its protein product is CASRNSGGHTGELFF.

This clone was detected a few times. The rearrangement uses TRBV28 and TRBJ2-7; D is possibly TRBD1 (6 bases). The CDR3 extends over 13 amino acids. V gave up 4 bases and J gave up 7 bases, with 14 bases separating them. From germline, CDR1 is MDHEN and CDR2 SYDVKM. CDR3 in DNA: TGTGCCAGCAGTTCCCCTACCACAGGGGAGCAGTACTTC. This translates into CASSSPTTGEQYF.

The chain has TRBV5-8 and TRBJ2-2; D remains ambiguous. CDR1 SGHTS and CDR2 YDEGEE come from the germline V gene. The CDR3 runs to 13 residues. Trimming cost V 5 bases and J 2 bases, with 7 bases left between them. The CDR3 is CASSGSNTGELFF. CDR3 DNA: TGTGCCAGCAGTGGATCAAACACCGGGGAGCTGTTTTTT.

This sequence joins TRBV6-1 and TRBJ2-1, with TRBD2 matching over 7 bases. Trimming removed 1 base from V and 9 bases from J; junction bases left unmatched: 9. Germline V gene data show CDR1 as MNHNS and CDR2 as SASEGT. The CDR3 length is 15 residues. The CDR3 protein is CASSEEEGGPGEQFF. The CDR3 bases are TGTGCCAGCAGTGAAGAGGAGGGAGGGCCGGGTGAGCAGTTCTTC.

This chain uses TRBV9 with TRBJ2-2; 10 bases are shared with TRBD2. V dropped 3 bases and J dropped 8; count of bases not matched to a gene: 10. The CDR3 covers 16 residues. Germline CDR1 SGDLS, CDR2 YYNGEE. CDR3 in amino acids: CASSAALAGAGGELFF. The CDR3 DNA reads TGTGCCAGCAGCGCGGCGCTAGCGGGAGCAGGAGGGGAGCTGTTTTTT.

The genes are TRBV10-3 and TRBJ1-5, with a possible D match to TRBD1 (6 bases). Trimming took off 2 bases at V and 5 bases at J, with 10 bases between the two ends. Germline V gene sequence: CDR1 ENHRY, CDR2 SYGVKD. The CDR3 consists of 14 residues. DNA of the CDR3: TGTGCCATCAGTGAGGCGGACAGTTATCAGCCCCAGCATTTT. Amino acids: CAISEADSYQPQHF.

This clone was recorded once. The chain recombines TRBV7-9 with TRBJ2-7; 10 nucleotides line up with TRBD2. This CDR3 spans 13 amino acids. The germline gives CDR1 SEHNR, CDR2 FQNEAQ (reference sequence). Germline trimming cut 8 bases from V and 4 bases from J; bases unmatched to any gene: 5. The CDR3 sequence is CASRTSGAYEQYF. The CDR3 DNA reads TGTGCCAGCCGAACTAGCGGGGCATACGAGCAGTACTTC.

The V gene is TRBV5-5, the J gene TRBJ2-3; 7 bases fit TRBD1. Germline lookup yields CDR1 SGHKS and CDR2 YYEKEE (reference sequence). The trim removed 0 bases at V and 5 bases at J, leaving 6 bases unmatched. The CDR3 covers 15 residues. DNA for the CDR3: TGTGCCAGCAGCTTGGGACAGGGATTGGGAGATACGCAGTATTTT. Translating gives CASSLGQGLGDTQYF.